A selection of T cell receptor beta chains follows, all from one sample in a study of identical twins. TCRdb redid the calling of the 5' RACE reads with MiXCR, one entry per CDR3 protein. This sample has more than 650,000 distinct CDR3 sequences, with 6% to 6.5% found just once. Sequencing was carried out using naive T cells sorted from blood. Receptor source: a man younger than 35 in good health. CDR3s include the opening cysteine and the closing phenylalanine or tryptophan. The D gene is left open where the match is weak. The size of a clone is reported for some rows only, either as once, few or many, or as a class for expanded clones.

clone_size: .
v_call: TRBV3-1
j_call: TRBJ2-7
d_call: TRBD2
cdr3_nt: TGTGCCAGCAGCCGCGCGGGACTAGCGGCCTCCTACGAGCAGTACTTC
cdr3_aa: CASSRAGLAASYEQYF

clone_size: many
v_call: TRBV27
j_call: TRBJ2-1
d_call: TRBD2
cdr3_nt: TGTGCCAGCACTACCGGGACTAGCGGGCACAATGAGCAGTTCTTC
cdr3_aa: CASTTGTSGHNEQFF

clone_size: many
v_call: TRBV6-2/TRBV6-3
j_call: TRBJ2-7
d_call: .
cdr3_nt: TGTGCCAGCAGCGTCATCGGACAACAAGCTTACTACGAGCAGTACTTC
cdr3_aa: CASSVIGQQAYYEQYF

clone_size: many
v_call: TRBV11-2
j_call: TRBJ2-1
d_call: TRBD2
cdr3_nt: TGTGCCAGCAGCCCAGCGGGGACCTTATTCAATGAGCAGTTCTTC
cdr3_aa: CASSPAGTLFNEQFF

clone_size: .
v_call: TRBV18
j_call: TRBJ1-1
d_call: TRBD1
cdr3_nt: TGTGCCAGCTCAGCGGCGGGACAGGGGAACACTGAAGCTTTCTTT
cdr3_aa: CASSAAGQGNTEAFF

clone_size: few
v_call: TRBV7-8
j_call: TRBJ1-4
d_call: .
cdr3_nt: TGTGCCAGCAGCCCAGGATCGGGCAGGGCAAAACTGTTTTTT
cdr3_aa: CASSPGSGRAKLFF

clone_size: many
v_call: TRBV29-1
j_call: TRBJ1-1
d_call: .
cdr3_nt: TGCAGCGCAAGATCAGGGCTCGGTGAAGCTTTCTTT
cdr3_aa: CSARSGLGEAFF

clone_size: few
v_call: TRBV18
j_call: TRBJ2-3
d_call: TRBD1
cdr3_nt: TGTGCCAGCTCACCATTAAGACAGGGGGCCGTTCGCACAGATACGCAGTATTTT
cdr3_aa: CASSPLRQGAVRTDTQYF

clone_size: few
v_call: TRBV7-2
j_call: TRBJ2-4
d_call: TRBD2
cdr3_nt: TGTGCCAGCAGCCCCCTAGCGGGAGGAGACATTCAGTACTTC
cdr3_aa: CASSPLAGGDIQYF

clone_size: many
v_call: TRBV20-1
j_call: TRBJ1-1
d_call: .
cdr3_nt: TGCAGTGCTAGTTACCGGGGAGAGTACACTGAAGCTTTCTTT
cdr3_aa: CSASYRGEYTEAFF

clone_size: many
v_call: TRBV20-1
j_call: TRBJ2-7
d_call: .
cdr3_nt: TGCAGTGCTAGAGCTGTGGCTAGGCCCTCCTACGAGCAGTACTTC
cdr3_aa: CSARAVARPSYEQYF

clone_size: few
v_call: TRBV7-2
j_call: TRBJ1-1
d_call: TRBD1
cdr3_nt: TGTGCCAGCAGCCTGTGGACAGGGGCGGCTGCTTTCTTT
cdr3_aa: CASSLWTGAAAFF

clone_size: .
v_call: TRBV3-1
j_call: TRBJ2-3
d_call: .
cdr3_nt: TGTGCCAGCAGCCAAGTGTCGGGGAGGGATACGCAGTATTTT
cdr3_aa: CASSQVSGRDTQYF

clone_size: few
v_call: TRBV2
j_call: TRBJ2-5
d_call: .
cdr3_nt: TGTGCCAGCAGGGAGCTGGGGGTCCAGTACTTC
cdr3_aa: CASRELGVQYF

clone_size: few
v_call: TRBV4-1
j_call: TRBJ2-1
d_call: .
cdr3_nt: TGCGCCAGCAGCCAAGTCGGGGAATCCTACAATGAGCAGTTCTTC
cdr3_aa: CASSQVGESYNEQFF

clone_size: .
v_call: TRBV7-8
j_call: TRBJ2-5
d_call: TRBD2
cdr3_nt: TGTGCCAGCAGCACCCGACTAGCGGGAGAAGGCCAGTACTTC
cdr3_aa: CASSTRLAGEGQYF

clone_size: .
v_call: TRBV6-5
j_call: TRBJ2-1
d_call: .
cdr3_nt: TGTGCCAGCAGTTACGCCCTGTCCAATGGGCAGTTCTTC
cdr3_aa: CASSYALSNGQFF

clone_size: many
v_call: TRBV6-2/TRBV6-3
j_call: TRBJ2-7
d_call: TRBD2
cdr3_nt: TGTGCCAGCAATAAGCGGGAGCATAACGAGCAGTACTTC
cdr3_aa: CASNKREHNEQYF

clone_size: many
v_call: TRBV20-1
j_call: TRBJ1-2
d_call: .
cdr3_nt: TGCAGTGCTACTTCTCCCAACTTGCGAGGACCGGGCTACACCTTC
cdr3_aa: CSATSPNLRGPGYTF

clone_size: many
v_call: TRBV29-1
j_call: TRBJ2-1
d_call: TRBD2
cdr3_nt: TGCAGCGTTGGATTTGCGACTAGCGGGAACAATGAGCAGTTCTTC
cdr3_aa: CSVGFATSGNNEQFF

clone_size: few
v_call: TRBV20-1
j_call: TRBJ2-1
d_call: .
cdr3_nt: TGCAGTGCTAGAGGACTAAATGACAGATACAATGAGCAGTTCTTC
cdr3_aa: CSARGLNDRYNEQFF

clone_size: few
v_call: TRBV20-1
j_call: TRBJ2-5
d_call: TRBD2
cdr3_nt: TGCAGTGCTAGAACCGGGACTAGCGGGAGGTACGGAGAGACCCAGTACTTC
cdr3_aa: CSARTGTSGRYGETQYF

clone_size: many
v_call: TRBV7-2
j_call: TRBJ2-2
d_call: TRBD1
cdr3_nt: TGTGCCAGCAGCTTAGATGGCAGGGGGCACAGGGAGCTGTTTTTT
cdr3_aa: CASSLDGRGHRELFF

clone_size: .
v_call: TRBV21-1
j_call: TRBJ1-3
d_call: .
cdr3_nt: TGTGCCAGCAGCTCAATGAGAGAAAACGCTGGAAACACCATATATTTT
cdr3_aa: CASSSMRENAGNTIYF

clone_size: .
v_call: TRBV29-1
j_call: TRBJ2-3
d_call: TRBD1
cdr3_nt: TGCAGCGCGGGACAGGGGATAGATACGCAGTATTTT
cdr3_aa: CSAGQGIDTQYF

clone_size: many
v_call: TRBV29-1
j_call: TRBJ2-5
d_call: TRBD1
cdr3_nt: TGCAGCGTTGGCGGACAGGGGATGAAGACCCAGTACTTC
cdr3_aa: CSVGGQGMKTQYF

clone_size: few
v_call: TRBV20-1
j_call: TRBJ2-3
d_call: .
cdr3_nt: TGCAGTGCTCGCCCCCCGATGCCCACAGATACGCAGTATTTT
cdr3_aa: CSARPPMPTDTQYF

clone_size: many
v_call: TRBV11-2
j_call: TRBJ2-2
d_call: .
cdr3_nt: TGTGCCAGCAGCGACCAGGTCATCGGCAGGGGGGACACCGGGGAGCTGTTTTTT
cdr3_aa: CASSDQVIGRGDTGELFF

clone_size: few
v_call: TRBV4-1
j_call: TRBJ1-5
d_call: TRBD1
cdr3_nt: TGCGCCAGCAGGCCAACAAACAGGGGCGAATACAATCAGCCCCAGCATTTT
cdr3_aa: CASRPTNRGEYNQPQHF

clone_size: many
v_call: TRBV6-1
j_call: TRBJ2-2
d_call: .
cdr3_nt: TGTGCCAGTACCAGGGGTGAGACCGGGGAGCTGTTTTTT
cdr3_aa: CASTRGETGELFF

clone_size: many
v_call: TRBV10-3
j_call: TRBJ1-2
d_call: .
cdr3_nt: TGTGCCATCAGTGAAGGGAGCCCTAACTATGGCTACACCTTC
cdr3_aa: CAISEGSPNYGYTF

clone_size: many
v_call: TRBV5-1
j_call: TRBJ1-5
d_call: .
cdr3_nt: TGCGCCAGCAGCGAGGGAACGGATGCACGGCCCCAGCATTTT
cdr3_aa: CASSEGTDARPQHF

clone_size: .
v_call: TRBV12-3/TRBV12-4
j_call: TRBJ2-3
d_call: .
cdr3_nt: TGTGCCAGCAGAATGAACACAGATACGCAGTATTTT
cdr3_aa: CASRMNTDTQYF

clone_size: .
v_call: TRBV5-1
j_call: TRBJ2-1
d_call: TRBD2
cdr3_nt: TGCGCCAGCCGCCCTGGGGGACTAGCGGACTACAATGAGCAGTTCTTC
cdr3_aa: CASRPGGLADYNEQFF

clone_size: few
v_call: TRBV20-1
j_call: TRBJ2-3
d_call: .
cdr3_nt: TGCAGTGCTAGGCCCCTGACAGGTCCAGGGTATTTT
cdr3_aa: CSARPLTGPGYF

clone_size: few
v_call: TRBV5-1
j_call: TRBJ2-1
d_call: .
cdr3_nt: TGCGCCAGCAGCTTGGGACAGGTTCTGTTCTTC
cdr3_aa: CASSLGQVLFF

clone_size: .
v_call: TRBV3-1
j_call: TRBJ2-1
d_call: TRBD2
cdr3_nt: TGTGCCAGCAGCCAAGCTCTAGCGGGGACCTACAATGAGCAGTTCTTC
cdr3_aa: CASSQALAGTYNEQFF

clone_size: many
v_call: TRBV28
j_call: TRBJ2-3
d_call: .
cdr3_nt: TGTGCCAGTTGGGGAGCGGACTTAGATACGCAGTATTTT
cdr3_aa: CASWGADLDTQYF

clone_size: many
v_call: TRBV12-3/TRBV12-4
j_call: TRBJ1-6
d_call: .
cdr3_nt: TGTGCCAGCAAGCAGGGCGCATCACCCCTCCACTTT
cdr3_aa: CASKQGASPLHF

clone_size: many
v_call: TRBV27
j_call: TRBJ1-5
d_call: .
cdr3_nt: TGTGCCAGTTGGCAGGGAAACCAGCCCCAGCATTTT
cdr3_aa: CASWQGNQPQHF

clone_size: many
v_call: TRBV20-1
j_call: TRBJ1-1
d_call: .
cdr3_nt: TGCAGTGCTAGGGTTCGGAGGACTGAAGCTTTCTTT
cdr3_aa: CSARVRRTEAFF

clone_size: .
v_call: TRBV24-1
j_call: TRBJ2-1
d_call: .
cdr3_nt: TGTGCCACCAGTGATTTGCCGGGAGACAATGAGCAGTTCTTC
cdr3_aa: CATSDLPGDNEQFF

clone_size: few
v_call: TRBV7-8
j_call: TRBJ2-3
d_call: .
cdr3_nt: TGTGCCAGCAGCCTGCCTTGGCTAGGGACATCTGATACGCAGTATTTT
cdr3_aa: CASSLPWLGTSDTQYF

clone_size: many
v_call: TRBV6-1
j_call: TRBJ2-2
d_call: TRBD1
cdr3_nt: TGTGCCAGCAATGAGGACAGGGGCACCGGGGAGCTGTTTTTT
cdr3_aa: CASNEDRGTGELFF

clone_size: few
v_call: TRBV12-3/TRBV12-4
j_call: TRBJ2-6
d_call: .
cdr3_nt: TGTGCCAGCAGTTTACCTAGGGAGGGGGATCTCTCTGGGGCCAACGTCCTGACTTTC
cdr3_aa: CASSLPREGDLSGANVLTF

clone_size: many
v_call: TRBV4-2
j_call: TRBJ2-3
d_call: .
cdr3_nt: TGTGCCAGCAGCCCGAAGACAGGAGTCACAGATACGCAGTATTTT
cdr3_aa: CASSPKTGVTDTQYF

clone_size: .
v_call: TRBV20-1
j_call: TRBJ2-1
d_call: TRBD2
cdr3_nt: TGCAGTGCTAGAGTCGAAGGCGCCGGGACTAGCGGGAAGAGCTCCTACAATGAGCAGTTCTTC
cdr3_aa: CSARVEGAGTSGKSSYNEQFF

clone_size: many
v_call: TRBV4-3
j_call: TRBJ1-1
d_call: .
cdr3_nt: TGCGCCAGCAGCCAAGGCGGGCGCACTGAAGCTTTCTTT
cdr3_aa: CASSQGGRTEAFF

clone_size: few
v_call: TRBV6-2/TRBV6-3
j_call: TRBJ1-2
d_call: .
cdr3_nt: TGTGCCAGCAGTTACTCCAGGGTCGGAGACTATGGCTACACCTTC
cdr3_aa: CASSYSRVGDYGYTF

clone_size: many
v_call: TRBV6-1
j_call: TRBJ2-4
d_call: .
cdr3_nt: TGTGCCAGCGGCAGGGGACGCCCAGGGATAGCCAAAAACATTCAGTACTTC
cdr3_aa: CASGRGRPGIAKNIQYF

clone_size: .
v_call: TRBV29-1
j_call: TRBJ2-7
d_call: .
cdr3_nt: TGCAGCGTTGACGGACAGACGGGGGAGCAGTACTTC
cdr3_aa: CSVDGQTGEQYF

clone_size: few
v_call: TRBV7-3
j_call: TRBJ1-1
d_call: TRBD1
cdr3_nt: TGTGCCAGCAGCTTAAATCGTTTCGGGGGACAGGGCGGCACTGAAGCTTTCTTT
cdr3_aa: CASSLNRFGGQGGTEAFF

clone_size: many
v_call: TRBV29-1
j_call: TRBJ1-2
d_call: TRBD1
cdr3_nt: TGCAGCGCTGGGACAGGGGGCAGGATCTATGGCTACACCTTC
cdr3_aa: CSAGTGGRIYGYTF